The following is a TCR beta chain sequence with its context. No antigen is known for it. The data derive from a study of blood T cells in healthy people across ages. Study as a whole: Researchers report that template switching captured about one barcoded beta molecule per two T cells.

Study outcomes and limitations: Whereas aged donors had fewer naive CD4+ cells, long-lived donors had more of them and higher diversity. With donor CMV status unknown, expanded clonotype changes were possibly confounded. Per million T cells, TCR beta diversity dropped about linearly as age rose.

A second roughly 6 to 12 cycle PCR used barcoded and J-beta primers. TCRdb fed the 5' RACE reads into MiXCR, producing one record per CDR3 protein. In the table there are about 1.8 million distinct CDR3 sequences, approximately 50% of which are singletons. The sequence came from a woman aged 40 to 50 in good health. Sequencing was performed on blood.

The CDR3 region has the DNA TGTGCCAGCAGCTTAGAACACGTGAATCAGCCCCAGCATTTT. Translated, it gives CASSLEHVNQPQHF. The V and J genes are TRBV7-2 and TRBJ1-5; no clear D. The CDR3 runs 14 residues. The germline V gene has CDR1 SGHTA and CDR2 FQGNSA. The ends were cut back, 1 base at V and 4 bases at J, with 8 bases in the middle.